This T cell receptor beta chain is drawn from a study of shared clonotypes between healthy human individuals. Study details: Each donor's CD8 memory used one plate, CD8 naive two, each CD4 subset three. Study findings and constraints: Roughly 5% of naive CD4 clonotypes were shared across a few donors. Sampling covered nothing but blood. Tissue TCR repertoires likely differ from those found in blood.

CDR1 is SEHNR, CDR2 FQNEAQ, per germline (reference sequence). Trimming took 4 bases from V and 4 from J, leaving 10 bases between them. CDR3 length equals 13 residues. In the study's own analysis: In the immunoSEQ data, sequences were junction-only and lacked quality scores, so filtering differed. Produced via immunoSEQ multiplex PCR; TCRdb's table is partial and in-frame only. Clonal size and the V and J genes are those of that table, whereas D and trimming came from the DNA. The sample lists 2 million or so clones, about 95% seen once, with 0.1% to 0.15% in the top ten. Details on this clone: The target antigen is unknown.

This rearrangement joins TRBV7-9 to TRBJ1-2; D unclear. This receptor was taken from a man aged 18 to 29 in good health. The sequenced sample consisted of naive CD4+ T cells sorted from blood. Indicated subset: CD45RA+ positively selected. The CDR3 is CASSSTVSYGYTF. CDR3 nucleotide sequence: TGTGCCAGCAGCTCAACAGTTTCCTATGGCTACACCTTC.